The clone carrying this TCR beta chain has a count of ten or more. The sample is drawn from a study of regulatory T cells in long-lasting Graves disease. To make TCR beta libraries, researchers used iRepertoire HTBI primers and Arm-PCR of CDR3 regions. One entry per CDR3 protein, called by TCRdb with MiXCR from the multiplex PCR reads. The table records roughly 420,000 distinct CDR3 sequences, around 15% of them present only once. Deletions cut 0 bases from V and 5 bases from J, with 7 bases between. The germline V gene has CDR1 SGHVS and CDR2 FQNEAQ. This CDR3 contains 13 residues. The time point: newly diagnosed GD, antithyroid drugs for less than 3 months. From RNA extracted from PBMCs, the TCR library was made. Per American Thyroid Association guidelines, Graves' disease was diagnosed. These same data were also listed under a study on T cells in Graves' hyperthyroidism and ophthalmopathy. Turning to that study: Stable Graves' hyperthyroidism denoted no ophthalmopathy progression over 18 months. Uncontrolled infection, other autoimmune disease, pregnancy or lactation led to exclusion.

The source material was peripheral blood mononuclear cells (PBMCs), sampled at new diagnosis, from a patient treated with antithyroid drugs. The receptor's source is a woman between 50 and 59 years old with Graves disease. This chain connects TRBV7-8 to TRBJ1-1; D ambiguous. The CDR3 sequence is CASSLAPATEAFF. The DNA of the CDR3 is TGTGCCAGCAGCTTAGCGCCTGCGACTGAAGCTTTCTTT.